The T cell receptor (beta chain) described here comes from a study of T cell responses to AZD1222 COVID-19 vaccine. Overall study results and limits: Dominant at 160-218 and 743-854, vaccine-associated CD4 TCRs also spanned spike. Clonal diversity was possibly underestimated, and white British individuals and females predominated among donors. Regions left unmutated in variants are reportedly the target of nearly half of spike-specific TCRs. The peak T cell response came first, and repertoires were sampled only after it.

CDR1 is SGHRS and CDR2 is YFSETQ in the germline V gene. The V gene lost 3 bases and the J gene lost 3 bases, with 12 bases spanning the gap. The CDR3 runs to 14 residues. The repertoire was sequenced with immunoSEQ multiplex PCR; TCRdb's copy has only in-frame clones and lacks some. This repertoire shows more than 140,000 clones, approximately 88% found once; its top ten account for 3% to 4%. To note about this clone: Its antigen is unknown.

The source of this sequence is an adult in good health. The source material was peripheral blood, sampled on day 0 of MenACWY control vaccination. The V gene is TRBV5-1, the J gene TRBJ1-1, with D possibly matching TRBD1 (5 bases). The CDR3 DNA sequence: TGCGCCAGCAGCTACCGGGACGGAGACACTGAAGCTTTCTTT. It specifies CASSYRDGDTEAFF.